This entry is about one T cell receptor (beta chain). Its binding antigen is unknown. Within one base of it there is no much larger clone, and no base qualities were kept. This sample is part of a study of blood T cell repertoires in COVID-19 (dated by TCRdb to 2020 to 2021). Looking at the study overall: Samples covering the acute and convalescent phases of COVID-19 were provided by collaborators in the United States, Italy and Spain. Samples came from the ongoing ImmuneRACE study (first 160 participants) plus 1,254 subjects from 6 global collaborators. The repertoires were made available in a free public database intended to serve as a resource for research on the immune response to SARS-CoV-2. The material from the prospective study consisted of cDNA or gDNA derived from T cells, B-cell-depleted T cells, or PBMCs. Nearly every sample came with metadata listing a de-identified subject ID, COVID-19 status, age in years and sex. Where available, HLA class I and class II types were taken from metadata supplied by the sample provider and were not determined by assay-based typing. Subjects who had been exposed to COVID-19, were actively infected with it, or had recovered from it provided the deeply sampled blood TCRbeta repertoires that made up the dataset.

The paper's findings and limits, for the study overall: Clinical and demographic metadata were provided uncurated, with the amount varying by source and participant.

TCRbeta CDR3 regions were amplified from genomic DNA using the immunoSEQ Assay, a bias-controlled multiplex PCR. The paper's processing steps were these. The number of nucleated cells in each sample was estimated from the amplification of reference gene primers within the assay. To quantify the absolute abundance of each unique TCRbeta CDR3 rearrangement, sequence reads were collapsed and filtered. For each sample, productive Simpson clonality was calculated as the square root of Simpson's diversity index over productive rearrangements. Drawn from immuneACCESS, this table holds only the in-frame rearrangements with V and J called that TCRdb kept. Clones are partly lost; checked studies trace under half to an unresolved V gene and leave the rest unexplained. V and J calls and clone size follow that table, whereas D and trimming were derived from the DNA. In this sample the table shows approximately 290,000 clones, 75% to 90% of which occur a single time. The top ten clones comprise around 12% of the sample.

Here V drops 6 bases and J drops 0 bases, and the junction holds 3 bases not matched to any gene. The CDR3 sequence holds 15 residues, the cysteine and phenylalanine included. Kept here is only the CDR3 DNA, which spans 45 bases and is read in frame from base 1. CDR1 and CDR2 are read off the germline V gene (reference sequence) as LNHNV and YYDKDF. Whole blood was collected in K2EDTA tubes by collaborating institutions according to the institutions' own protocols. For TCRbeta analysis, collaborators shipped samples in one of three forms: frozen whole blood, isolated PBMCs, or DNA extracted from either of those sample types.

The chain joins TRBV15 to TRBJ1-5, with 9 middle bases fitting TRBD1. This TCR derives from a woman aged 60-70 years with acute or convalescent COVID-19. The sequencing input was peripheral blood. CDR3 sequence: CATRRDRASNQPQHF. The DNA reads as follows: TGTGCCACCAGGAGGGACAGGGCTAGCAATCAGCCCCAGCATTTT.